This T cell receptor (beta chain) was captured by sequencing in a study of human thymus T cells. Donor material was obtained from healthy Finnish infants undergoing corrective surgery for congenital heart defects. During surgery, about 0.5-1 mL peripheral blood was drawn from four of eight donors. The CDR3 has 16 amino acids. V was clipped by 0 bases and J by 2 bases; unmatched bases: 8. Clones were sequenced by immunoSEQ multiplex PCR, and TCRdb holds only the in-frame ones, with some missing. This table has tens of thousands of clones, about 93% appearing once. The clonotype was recovered from a boy less than two years old with a congenital heart defect but otherwise immunologically healthy. The sample was blood. This chain connects TRBV5-7 to TRBJ2-7, with TRBD2 matching 7 bases. TRBV5-7 is an ORF, and what it does is uncertain. CDR3 sequence reads: CASSLGRSGGTYEQYF. The CDR3 region has the DNA TGTGCCAGCAGCTTGGGTAGGTCGGGGGGAACCTACGAGCAGTACTTC.